The rows below give T cell receptor beta chains drawn from one sample of a study of blood T cell repertoires in COVID-19. TCRdb's table, derived via immunoSEQ multiplex PCR, lists solely in-frame clones and lacks some. The sample includes about 85,000 clones, around 80% of them seen just once. Source material: peripheral blood. Receptor source: a woman older than 75 with acute or convalescent COVID-19. CDR3s include the opening cysteine and the closing phenylalanine or tryptophan. D genes are given only for firm matches. A clone size is listed for some rows: how often the clone was seen (once, few, many), or a class if it is expanded.

size	D	J	V	CDR3	DNA
NA	TRBD2	TRBJ2-1	TRBV18	CASSPPTSGGAGYEQFF	TGTGCCAGCTCACCACCTACTAGCGGGGGGGCCGGGTATGAGCAGTTCTTC
NA	NA	TRBJ2-7	TRBV6-5	CASADGYEQYF	TGTGCCAGCGCGGATGGCTACGAGCAGTACTTC
NA	NA	TRBJ1-1	TRBV25-1	CASRPLGGTEAFF	TGTGCCAGCAGACCCCTTGGAGGCACTGAAGCTTTCTTT
NA	NA	TRBJ2-1	TRBV18	CASSPPNPGRGTYNEQFF	TGTGCCAGCTCACCACCCAATCCGGGACGCGGGACCTACAATGAGCAGTTCTTC
once	TRBD2	TRBJ2-1	TRBV6-6	CASSYLAGGPIEQFF	TGTGCCAGCAGTTATCTAGCGGGAGGGCCGATTGAGCAGTTCTTC
NA	TRBD1	TRBJ2-3	TRBV5-1	CASNDRGYTDTQYF	TGCGCCAGCAACGACAGGGGGTACACAGATACGCAGTATTTT
NA	NA	TRBJ1-2	TRBV25-1	CASSEGLGHYGYTF	TGTGCCAGCAGTGAAGGGCTGGGCCACTATGGCTACACCTTC
few	TRBD2	TRBJ2-2	TRBV27	CASTQRGYGELFF	TGTGCCAGCACCCAGCGGGGGTACGGGGAGCTGTTTTTT
NA	NA	TRBJ1-2	TRBV19	CASTGGSPFYYGYTF	TGTGCCAGTACTGGGGGCAGTCCCTTCTACTATGGCTACACCTTC
NA	NA	TRBJ1-1	TRBV6-2/TRBV6-3	CASSYTGSMNTEAFF	TGTGCCAGCAGTTACACCGGGAGCATGAACACTGAAGCTTTCTTT
NA	TRBD2	TRBJ2-2	TRBV2	CASNPSGGRTGELFF	TGTGCCAGCAACCCTAGCGGGGGCCGCACCGGGGAGCTGTTTTTT
NA	TRBD1	TRBJ1-4	TRBV4-1	CASSQGRGRRTNEKLFF	TGCGCCAGCAGCCAAGGCAGGGGGCGCAGAACTAATGAAAAACTGTTTTTT
NA	NA	TRBJ1-1	TRBV12-5	CASGLDRDTEAFF	TGTGCTAGTGGTTTGGACAGGGACACTGAAGCTTTCTTT
NA	TRBD1	TRBJ1-6	TRBV14	CASSQESGQGPPLHF	TGTGCCAGCAGCCAAGAATCGGGACAGGGACCTCCCCTCCACTTT
NA	TRBD1	TRBJ1-2	TRBV7-9	CASSLRPGQGVLSGYTF	TGTGCCAGCAGCTTAAGACCGGGACAGGGGGTTCTTTCCGGCTACACCTTC
few	TRBD1	TRBJ1-1	TRBV5-5	CASRAQGVLNTEAFF	TGTGCCAGCAGAGCACAGGGGGTGTTGAACACTGAAGCTTTCTTT
NA	TRBD2	TRBJ2-1	TRBV7-8	CASSHPVERESGEQFF	TGTGCCAGCAGCCATCCCGTGGAGCGGGAGTCGGGTGAGCAGTTCTTC
once	TRBD1	TRBJ1-1	TRBV2	CASSGTGGWGTEAFF	TGTGCCAGCAGTGGGACAGGGGGCTGGGGCACTGAAGCTTTCTTT
NA	TRBD2	TRBJ2-7	TRBV7-9	CASSFETLTSGEQYF	TGTGCCAGCAGCTTCGAAACCTTGACTAGCGGCGAGCAGTACTTC
NA	TRBD2	TRBJ2-2	TRBV5-1	CASSPTSGRAVGELFF	TGCGCCAGCAGCCCCACTAGCGGGAGGGCCGTCGGGGAGCTGTTTTTT
NA	NA	TRBJ2-7	TRBV5-1	CASSPLGAGLDEQYF	TGCGCCAGCAGCCCCTTGGGGGCAGGGTTGGATGAGCAGTACTTC
NA	NA	TRBJ2-3	TRBV12-3/TRBV12-4	CASSLSAAAQYF	TGTGCCAGCAGTTTATCGGCGGCCGCGCAGTATTTT
NA	NA	TRBJ1-1	TRBV5-1	CASSPGMVGPLVSEAFF	TGCGCCAGCAGCCCCGGGATGGTGGGTCCTCTTGTTTCTGAAGCTTTCTTT
once	NA	TRBJ2-7	TRBV7-9	CASSLGIGLAYEQYF	TGTGCCAGCAGCTTAGGCATCGGTTTAGCCTACGAGCAGTACTTC
NA	TRBD1	TRBJ1-1	TRBV6-5	CASSRGTGYEAFF	TGTGCCAGCAGCCGCGGGACAGGGTACGAAGCTTTCTTT
NA	NA	TRBJ2-5	TRBV12-3/TRBV12-4	CASTLHGETQYF	TGTGCCAGCACTCTTCACGGGGAGACCCAGTACTTC
NA	NA	TRBJ1-5	TRBV21-1	CAGLDWDNQPQHF	TGTGCCGGACTGGACTGGGACAATCAGCCCCAGCATTTT
few	NA	TRBJ2-7	TRBV7-2	CASSLPRDNTYEQYF	TGTGCCAGCAGCTTGCCCCGGGACAATACCTACGAGCAGTACTTC
once	TRBD1	TRBJ2-5	TRBV2	CASSEGGQGMETQYF	TGTGCCAGCAGTGAAGGGGGACAGGGGATGGAGACCCAGTACTTC